Each of the 14 T cell receptor beta chains below was sequenced from the same sample in a study of blood T cell repertoires in COVID-19. TCRdb's table, derived via immunoSEQ multiplex PCR, lists solely in-frame clones and lacks some. The table includes around 250,000 clones, about four fifths detected once. The sequenced sample consisted of peripheral blood. These receptor sequences come from a woman aged 40 to 55 who had recovered from COVID-19.

This clone was seen just once. The rearrangement links TRBV11-2 to TRBJ2-5; the match to TRBD1 covers 7 bases. This CDR3 is 13 amino acids long. Per the germline V gene, CDR1 is SGHAT and CDR2 is FQNNGV. Trimming took 5 bases from V and 4 from J; bases not matched to a gene: 4. CDR3 in DNA: TGTGCCAGCAGCACGGACAGGCGAGAGACCCAGTACTTC. Protein: CASSTDRRETQYF. Full variable domain (rest looked up from reference TRBV11-2 and TRBJ2-5): EAGVAQSPRYKIIEKRQSVAFWCNPISGHATLYWYQQILGQGPKLLIQFQNNGVVDDSQLPKDRFSAERLKGVDSTLKIQPAKLEDSAVYLCASSTDRRETQYFGPGTRLLVL.

The rearrangement links TRBV5-1 to TRBJ2-7, with D maybe TRBD1 (6 bases). From germline, CDR1 is SGHRS and CDR2 YFSETQ. With 1 base removed from V and 0 bases from J, the gap between germline ends came to 11 bases. This CDR3 has 15 residues. The chain's CDR3 is CASSLYRDNSYEQYF. The CDR3, as DNA: TGCGCCAGCAGCTTGTACCGGGACAACTCCTACGAGCAGTACTTC.

The chain has TRBV7-8 and TRBJ2-7; 10 nucleotides line up with TRBD1. CDR3 length equals 15 residues. Germline V gives CDR1 SGHVS, CDR2 FQNEAQ. With V trimmed by 5 bases and J by 6 bases, 10 bases remained unmatched. This chain's CDR3 is CASSHDRGRMGEQYF. For the CDR3, the DNA is TGTGCCAGCAGCCACGACAGGGGGCGTATGGGCGAGCAGTACTTC.

The rearrangement uses TRBV5-1 and TRBJ1-1; the D gene is possibly TRBD1 (5 bases). Germline CDR1 and CDR2: SGHRS and YFSETQ. The CDR3 consists of 14 residues. V lost 4 bases to trimming and J lost 0 bases, with 10 bases between them. DNA of the CDR3: TGCGCCAGCAGCCGGGGACTTTTGAACACTGAAGCTTTCTTT. It yields the protein CASSRGLLNTEAFF.

This clone came up a few times. The genes are TRBV6-5 and TRBJ1-1; the D gene is possibly TRBD1 (5 bases). This CDR3 contains 14 residues. V dropped 5 bases and J dropped 6 bases, with 16 bases sitting between them. The germline CDR1 and CDR2 sequences are MNHEY and SVGAGI. Written as DNA, the CDR3 is TGTGCCAGCAGTCGAGGGGCGGGGAATCCTGAAGCTTTCTTT. Translating gives CASSRGAGNPEAFF.

CDR3 protein: CASSPGQPNKNIQYF. The CDR3 DNA reads TGTGCCAGCAGCCCGGGACAGCCTAACAAAAACATTCAGTACTTC. This sequence joins TRBV11-3 and TRBJ2-4; 7 positions agree with TRBD1. The CDR3 is 15 amino acids. Germline V gives CDR1 SGHNT, CDR2 YENEEA. V was pared by 5 bases and J by 3 bases, with 7 bases of the junction left unmatched.

Points on this clone: One end of the junction is discordant with germline, which a read error may explain. This chain links TRBV7-9 with TRBJ1-2; TRBD1 aligns across 8 bases. CDR1 is SEHNR and CDR2 is FQNEAQ in the germline V gene (reference sequence). This CDR3 has 13 amino acids. DNA of the CDR3: TGTGCCAGCAGCCCGGGACAGGTCTATGTCTACACCTTC. Its translation: CASSPGQVYVYTF.

This rearrangement joins TRBV6-1 to TRBJ2-1; D is unresolved. Trimming shortened V by 2 bases and J by 6 bases, and 14 bases separated the two germline ends. The CDR3 is made up of 15 amino acids. The germline CDR1 and CDR2 sequences are MNHNS and SASEGT. CDR3: CASSEFTRLSNEQFF. DNA for the CDR3: TGTGCCAGCAGTGAATTTACACGATTGTCCAATGAGCAGTTCTTC.

Comments on this clone: The sample has other DNA sequences that encode this CDR3 too. The chain couples TRBV29-1 to TRBJ2-5, with D perhaps TRBD1 (6 bases). The CDR3 extends over 13 amino acids. V gave up 3 bases and J gave up 4 bases, with 12 bases separating them. Germline V gene lookup returns CDR1 SQVTM and CDR2 ANQGSEA. CDR3 protein: CSVERGRGETQYF. DNA for the CDR3: TGCAGCGTTGAGCGAGGCAGGGGAGAGACCCAGTACTTC.

The J gene is TRBJ2-3, the V gene TRBV5-1; 9 nucleotides align to TRBD1. Losses at the gene ends were 3 bases for V and 5 bases for J; bases not matched to a gene: 4. The CDR3 contains 14 residues. Germline V CDR1 and CDR2: SGHRS, YFSETQ. Written as DNA, the CDR3 is TGCGCCAGCAGCTCTCGACAGGGGGAAGATACGCAGTATTTT. Translating gives CASSSRQGEDTQYF.

The V and J genes are TRBV19 and TRBJ2-7; D is perhaps TRBD2 (5 bases). Per the germline V gene, CDR1 is LNHDA and CDR2 is SQIVND (reference sequence). This CDR3 spans 15 amino acids. V lost 9 bases to trimming and J lost 0 bases, with 18 bases between them. DNA of the CDR3: TGTGCCAGCACCCCTAGGCTTGGGAGCTCCTACGAGCAGTACTTC. Residues: CASTPRLGSSYEQYF.

The sample holds a few counts of this clone. V gene TRBV12-3 or TRBV12-4 combines with J gene TRBJ2-5; tentatively, D is TRBD1 (5 bases). This CDR3 comprises 12 residues. V dropped 3 bases and J dropped 10 bases, with 12 bases sitting between them. CDR3 DNA: TGTGCCAGCAGTTTGGCTTCAGGGATCCAGTACTTC. Translated, it gives CASSLASGIQYF.

This clone showed up just a few times. The V gene is TRBV6-1, the J gene TRBJ2-5; no clear D gene. Trimming pared 3 bases from V and 7 bases from J, leaving 12 bases between. Germline V gene sequence: CDR1 MNHNS, CDR2 SASEGT. The CDR3 length is 13 residues. Here the CDR3 reads CASSDSLRGTQYF. CDR3 in DNA: TGTGCCAGCAGTGATAGTCTGCGAGGGACCCAGTACTTC.

J is TRBJ1-1 and V is TRBV30; D perhaps matches TRBD1 (5 bases). This CDR3 has 12 residues. Trimming removed 2 bases from V and 6 bases from J, with 10 bases in between. Germline V lookup: CDR1 GTSNPN, CDR2 SVGIG (reference sequence). CDR3 sequence: CAWSKGAAEAFF. The CDR3 DNA reads as TGTGCCTGGAGTAAAGGGGCTGCTGAAGCTTTCTTT.